This passage covers 22 T cell receptor beta chains from one sample sequenced in a study of blood T cell repertoires in COVID-19. The repertoire was sequenced with immunoSEQ multiplex PCR; TCRdb's copy has only in-frame clones and lacks some. The sample lists roughly 230,000 clones, under 90% occurring once. The sequenced material came from peripheral blood. These receptor sequences come from a woman aged 80 or over with COVID-19, enrolled during active disease.

The CDR3 loop reads CASSFGGTDTEAFF. The CDR3 region has the DNA TGTGCCAGCAGTTTTGGGGGGACGGACACTGAAGCTTTCTTT. This sequence joins TRBV6-6 and TRBJ1-1, with TRBD1 as a possible D gene (5 bases). This CDR3 spans 14 amino acids. V was cut by 4 bases and J by 3 bases, with 12 bases left in between. Germline CDR1 MNHNY, CDR2 SVGAGI (reference sequence).

The chain joins TRBV5-4 to TRBJ2-2, with 8 positions matching TRBD2. CDR3 length equals 17 residues. J was trimmed by 13 bases and V by 6 bases; bases with no gene match: 23. Germline V gene lookup returns CDR1 SGHNT and CDR2 YYREEE (reference sequence). The CDR3 nucleotides are TGTGCCAGCACCAAATCCGCCGGGGGGGCGGCACCGGGCGTGCTGTTTTTT. Its protein product is CASTKSAGGAAPGVLFF.

V usage is TRBV5-4 and J usage is TRBJ2-1, with 12 bases matching TRBD2. CDR1 and CDR2 (germline): SGHNT, YYREEE (reference sequence). The CDR3 length is 16 residues. V shed 5 bases, J shed 9 bases, and the junction held 12 bases outside the gene matches. The CDR3 sequence: CASSYASGGGYGEQFF. CDR3 bases: TGTGCCAGCAGTTACGCTAGCGGGGGGGGGTACGGTGAGCAGTTCTTC.

The CDR3 protein is CASSLEGQQTNEKLFF. In nucleotides, the CDR3 is TGCGCCAGCAGCTTGGAGGGACAGCAAACTAATGAAAAACTGTTTTTT. This chain links TRBV5-1 with TRBJ1-4; TRBD1 matches at 7 bases. CDR1 is SGHRS, CDR2 YFSETQ, per germline. This CDR3 is built from 16 residues. With 0 bases clipped from V and 1 base from J, the junction kept 3 bases outside the gene matches.

The chain joins TRBV10-3 to TRBJ1-4, with D perhaps TRBD1 (5 bases). The germline V and J ends were trimmed by 10 bases and 8 bases, with 8 bases remaining between them. Germline CDR1 reads ENHRY; CDR2 reads SYGVKD. This CDR3 region has 10 residues. The CDR3 loop is CATQGEKLFF. The CDR3 nucleotides are TGTGCCACCCAGGGAGAAAAACTGTTTTTT.

This chain connects TRBV3-1 (or the pseudogene TRBV3-2) to TRBJ1-1, with no clear D. Between the trimmed V and J ends, which lost 5 bases and 1 base, there was a span of 8 bases. This CDR3 has 13 amino acids. The V gene's germline CDR1 is LGHDT and CDR2 YNNKEL (reference sequence). In DNA form, the CDR3 reads TGTGCCAGCAGCAACGGAGCGAACACTGAAGCTTTCTTT. Translating it yields CASSNGANTEAFF.

CDR3 coding DNA: TGTGCCAGCAGCCACGGCAGGGGTGCAGATACGCAGTATTTT. It translates to CASSHGRGADTQYF. V and J are TRBV3-1 (or the pseudogene TRBV3-2) and TRBJ2-3; the D gene is possibly TRBD1 (6 bases). The V gene's germline CDR1 is LGHDT and CDR2 YNNKEL (reference sequence). There are 14 residues in the CDR3. The ends were cut back, 3 bases at V and 4 bases at J, with 11 bases in the middle.

The chain employs TRBV7-8 and TRBJ1-2; D unclear. Per the germline V gene, CDR1 is SGHVS and CDR2 is FQNEAQ. The CDR3 sequence is 14 residues long. V shed 2 bases and J shed 7 bases, with 14 bases lying between them. CDR3 DNA: TGTGCCAGCAGCTTAACTAGCCGGATACTTGGCTACACCTTC. This codes for CASSLTSRILGYTF.

The chain is built from TRBV24-1 and TRBJ2-7; a possible D gene is TRBD1 (5 bases). CDR1 and CDR2 (germline): KGHDR, SFDVKD. V was cut by 0 bases and J by 0 bases, with 8 bases left in between. This CDR3 contains 15 residues. CDR3 residues: CATSDLLDISYEQYV. In DNA, the CDR3 is TGTGCCACCAGTGATTTGCTGGACATCTCCTACGAGCAGTACGTC.

The chain joins TRBV23-1 to TRBJ2-1; the match to TRBD1 covers 7 bases. TRBV23-1 is designated an ORF whose function remains uncertain. Trimming removed 3 bases from V and 2 bases from J; junction bases left unmatched: 7. The CDR3 is 16 amino acids. CDR3 coding DNA: TGCGCCAGCAGTCAGGCGCCAGGGGGAACCTACAATGAGCAGTTCTTC. Its protein product is CASSQAPGGTYNEQFF.

The chain is built from TRBV30 and TRBJ1-6; D is ambiguous. Between the trimmed V and J ends, which lost 3 bases and 7 bases, there was a span of 10 bases. The V gene's germline CDR1 is GTSNPN and CDR2 SVGIG (reference sequence). The CDR3 length is 13 residues. CDR3 protein: CAWRQPGNSPLHF. The CDR3 region has the DNA TGTGCCTGGAGACAGCCGGGGAATTCACCCCTCCACTTT.

The chain combines TRBV7-9 with TRBJ1-1; D unresolved. Trimming removed 5 bases at V and 5 bases at J, with 9 bases between. From germline, CDR1 is SEHNR and CDR2 FQNEAQ (reference sequence). The length of the CDR3 is 12 residues. CDR3 sequence: CASSLRETEAFF. CDR3 in DNA: TGTGCCAGCAGCCTAAGGGAGACTGAAGCTTTCTTT.

This clone was seen a single time. This chain connects TRBV4-1 to TRBJ1-6; D gene uncertain. The CDR3 loop spans 16 amino acids. Trimming cost V 4 bases and J 5 bases, with 15 bases left between them. Looked up from germline, CDR1 is MGHRA and CDR2 is YSYEKL. The CDR3 DNA follows: TGCGCCAGCAGCCTCGGCGGAGGTTCAGATAATTCACCCCTCCACTTT. It specifies CASSLGGGSDNSPLHF.

V gene TRBV18 combines with J gene TRBJ1-5; tentative D call: TRBD1 (5 bases). Trimming pared 2 bases from V and 1 base from J, leaving 9 bases between. Germline assignment: CDR1 KGHSH and CDR2 LQKENI. The CDR3 runs 15 residues. The CDR3 coding sequence is TGTGCCAGCTCACCAGTGGGGGGGAGCAATCAGCCCCAGCATTTT. Translated, it gives CASSPVGGSNQPQHF.

This chain uses TRBV5-1 with TRBJ1-2; D gene unclear. Trimming pared 0 bases from V and 7 bases from J, leaving 10 bases between. The CDR3 runs to 13 residues. In germline, CDR1 is SGHRS, CDR2 YFSETQ. CDR3 coding DNA: TGCGCCAGCAGCTTGGGTGTTGAGGGTGGCTACACCTTC. Its protein is CASSLGVEGGYTF.

The CDR3 DNA follows: TGCGCCAGCAGCTTCACTCCGGGACTAGCGGGGCGTAGCACAGATACGCAGTATTTT. It translates to CASSFTPGLAGRSTDTQYF. This sequence joins TRBV5-1 and TRBJ2-3; TRBD2 matches 13 bases. V was pared by 2 bases and J by 0 bases, with 9 bases of the junction left unmatched. The CDR3 is 19 amino acids. CDR1 and CDR2 from the germline V gene are SGHRS and YFSETQ.

In this sample, this clone turned up a few times. V gene TRBV7-9 combines with J gene TRBJ1-6, with TRBD1 matching 9 bases. Germline assignment: CDR1 SEHNR and CDR2 FQNEAQ (reference sequence). V trimming: 3 bases; J trimming: 7 bases; junction bases outside the gene matches: 1. This CDR3 is built from 14 residues. CDR3: CASSFGQGNSPLHF. The CDR3, as DNA: TGTGCCAGCAGCTTTGGACAGGGGAATTCACCCCTCCACTTT.

The chain uses TRBV10-3 and TRBJ2-3; tentative D call: TRBD2 (5 bases). The CDR3 covers 17 residues. The ends were cut back, 0 bases at V and 6 bases at J, with 19 bases in the middle. In germline, CDR1 is ENHRY, CDR2 SYGVKD. DNA for the CDR3: TGTGCCATCAGTGAGTCGATTTACGGGAACGGTGGGGATACGCAGTATTTT. Amino acid sequence: CAISESIYGNGGDTQYF.

The J gene is TRBJ1-1, the V gene TRBV7-9; 8 bases are a match to TRBD1. The CDR3 runs to 14 residues. Germline values: CDR1 SEHNR, CDR2 FQNEAQ (reference sequence). V shed 5 bases and J 4 bases; nucleotides not matched to a gene: 6. DNA for the CDR3: TGTGCCAGCAGCGCCCAACAGGGGGGCACTGAAGCTTTCTTT. It codes for CASSAQQGGTEAFF.

This chain connects TRBV4-3 to TRBJ2-2; TRBD2 aligns across 11 bases. The junction had 8 bases not matched to a gene; V was cut back by 4 bases and J by 4 bases. CDR3 length: 17 amino acids. Germline CDR1 and CDR2: LGHNA and YSLEER. The CDR3 sequence: CASSRSLAGGSTGELFF. For the CDR3, the DNA is TGCGCCAGCAGCCGATCTTTAGCGGGGGGGAGCACCGGGGAGCTGTTTTTT.

Remarks on this clone: Other DNA sequences within the sample encode an identical CDR3. The chain combines TRBV21-1 with TRBJ1-5. TRBV21-1 counts as a pseudogene. The CDR3 runs to 17 residues. The CDR3 DNA is TGCGCCAGCAGCAAAGATCCAGTTGAGGTCAAAAATCAGCCCCAGCATTTT. Amino acids: CASSKDPVEVKNQPQHF.

This clone was seen only a few times. The J gene is TRBJ1-4, the V gene TRBV9, with 7 bases fitting TRBD1. Trimming took 3 bases from V and 7 from J; bases not matched to a gene: 15. Germline V gives CDR1 SGDLS, CDR2 YYNGEE. There are 17 residues in the CDR3. As DNA, the CDR3 is TGTGCCAGCAGCGCGACCTACAGGGGTAACGGTGGTGAAAAACTGTTTTTT. Translating gives CASSATYRGNGGEKLFF.